This T cell receptor beta chain was observed in a study of OX40 agonist ivuxolimab in advanced cancers. This CDR3 is 14 amino acids long. In germline, CDR1 is SNHLY, CDR2 FYNNEI. The ends were cut back, 10 bases at V and 5 bases at J, with 20 bases in the middle. Sequencing was performed with immunoSEQ multiplex PCR; in TCRdb, only in-frame clones are kept and a portion is missing. The sample contains 20,000 or so clones, 84% of which appear only once. The TCR sequence derives from an adult with an advanced solid tumor such as melanoma, head and neck, liver or kidney cancer. Sequencing was performed on CD4+ or CD8+ T cells sorted from blood, taken in a trial of the OX40 agonist ivuxolimab. The chain couples TRBV2 to TRBJ1-2, with D possibly being TRBD1 (5 bases). The DNA for the CDR3 is TGTGCCACCTCCGGCGAGCAGGGCAAATATGGCTACACCTTC. Amino acids: CATSGEQGKYGYTF.